Sequencing of this TCR beta chain was carried out in a study of shared clonotypes between healthy human individuals. Healthy HIV-negative adults with no recent acute infections or vaccinations were recruited as donors. Remarks on this clone: Antigen unknown.

TCRdb keeps only in-frame clones here, not all; method: immunoSEQ multiplex PCR. This sample carries about 1.1 million clones, about 84% of them seen once, and the ten largest clones take approximately 0.5%. Overall study results and limits: Naive subsets generally had larger estimated richness than memory subsets. All-four-donor shared clonotypes had higher generation probabilities than non-shared clonotypes did. The diversity represented, both genetic and in exposure history, was limited by few donors.

Germline lookup yields CDR1 SGHNT and CDR2 YYREEE (reference sequence). V lost 4 bases, J lost 8 bases, and 12 bases lay in between. There are 12 residues in the CDR3. The rearrangement uses TRBV5-4 and TRBJ1-2; D ambiguous. Sequencing used memory CD4+ T cells from PBMCs. Subset: CD45RA-negative fraction. The clonotype comes from a man between 18 and 35 years old in good health. Some clones in this sample may be carry-over from other donors' samples. Here the CDR3 reads CASSPGLQGYTF. The CDR3 DNA follows: TGTGCCAGCAGCCCAGGTCTTCAAGGCTACACCTTC.